What follows describes a single T cell receptor beta chain. Here immunoSEQ multiplex PCR was the method, and the copy in TCRdb shows in-frame clones only, minus some. The sample lists 52,000 or so clones; roughly 85% were seen once. Trimming left V 6 bases short and J 7 bases short, with 12 bases between. There are 11 residues in the CDR3. The germline V gene encodes CDR1 DFQATT and CDR2 SNEGSKA (reference sequence). The sample is drawn from a study of blood T cell repertoires in COVID-19. The sequenced sample was peripheral blood. This clonotype originated in a man older than 75 with acute or convalescent COVID-19. This chain connects TRBV20-1 to TRBJ1-1, with D unresolved. For the CDR3, the DNA is TGCAGTGCCGCAAGACGGGATGAAGCTTTCTTT. Translated, it gives CSAARRDEAFF.